The 9 T cell receptor beta chains presented below share a single source sample, sequenced in a study of blood T cells in healthy people across ages. Combining a sample-barcoded 5' primer with a J-beta primer mix, a second PCR ran for roughly 6 to 11 cycles. TCRdb fed the 5' RACE reads into MiXCR, producing one record per CDR3 protein. The sample lists 650,000 to 700,000 distinct CDR3 sequences, roughly half seen once, with approximately 12% in the top ten. Material for sequencing was blood. The receptors were sampled from a woman over 75 in good health.

Concerning this clonotype itself: A much larger clone differs from this one at a single base, so this may be a read error. This chain links TRBV6-1 with TRBJ2-5, with D possibly matching TRBD2 (6 bases). CDR3 length: 16 amino acids. CDR1 and CDR2 from the germline V gene are MNHNS and SASEGT. DNA of the CDR3: TGTACCAGCAGTGAAGCGCCTGGACTAACCCAAGAGACCCAGTACTTC. Translating it yields CTSSEAPGLTQETQYF.

The chain couples TRBV27 to TRBJ2-5, with TRBD1 as a possible D gene (5 bases). Trimming pared 0 bases from V and 9 bases from J, leaving 23 bases between. In germline, CDR1 is MNHEY, CDR2 SMNVEV (reference sequence). This CDR3 is built from 17 residues. The CDR3 DNA follows: TGTGCCAGCAGTTTATCGGCCAGGGCCACAATTAGTGGGGCCCAGTACTTC. Translated, it gives CASSLSARATISGAQYF.

Of note for this clonotype: A much larger clone sits a single nucleotide away, making a read error possible. The genes are TRBV4-2 and TRBJ2-3; 9 bases are shared with TRBD1. Germline-derived CDR1 and CDR2 are LGHNA and YNFKEQ. CDR3 length: 16 residues. Here the CDR3 DNA reads TGTGCCGGCAGCCCCCGACAGGGGGATAGCACAGATACGCAGTATTTT. The encoded protein is CAGSPRQGDSTDTQYF.

This clonotype was observed a few times. The chain combines TRBV20-1 with TRBJ2-5, with a possible D match to TRBD2 (6 bases). Trimming took 3 bases from V and 5 from J, leaving 13 bases between them. This CDR3 is built from 13 residues. Looked up from germline, CDR1 is DFQATT and CDR2 is SNEGSKA (reference sequence). This CDR3 reads CSARAGIGETQYF. The CDR3 nucleotides are TGCAGTGCTAGGGCGGGAATTGGCGAGACCCAGTACTTC.

The chain combines TRBV5-5 with TRBJ2-3; D remains unclear. Between the trimmed V and J ends, which lost 0 bases and 9 bases, there was a span of 11 bases. Germline CDR1 is SGHKS and CDR2 is YYEKEE (reference sequence). This CDR3 is built from 13 residues. CDR3 nucleotides: TGTGCCAGCAGCTTGGAGTTGGAGACAACGCAGTATTTT. It is translated as CASSLELETTQYF.

V is TRBV20-1 and J is TRBJ2-1; maybe TRBD2 (5 bases). V lost 5 bases and J 6 bases, leaving 20 bases between the germline ends. From germline, CDR1 is DFQATT and CDR2 SNEGSKA (reference sequence). The CDR3 spans 15 residues. DNA of the CDR3: TGCAGTGCTGAAAGCGGAGAGAAGGGCTCCAATGAGCAGTTCTTC. It is translated as CSAESGEKGSNEQFF.

About this clonotype: A much larger clonotype is one base distant, so this may be a read error. The chain combines TRBV9 with TRBJ2-1; tentatively, D is TRBD2 (6 bases). CDR1 and CDR2 from the germline V gene are SGDLS and YYNGEE. V shed 0 bases and J shed 5 bases, with 6 bases lying between them. CDR3 length equals 13 residues. CDR3 sequence: CASSVGGDNEQFF. CDR3 in DNA: TGTGCCAGCAGCGTAGGGGGGGACAATGAGCAGTTCTTC.

This clonotype turned up a few times. This rearrangement joins TRBV2 to TRBJ1-2; no firm D call. Germline V gene data show CDR1 as SNHLY and CDR2 as FYNNEI. The length of the CDR3 is 11 residues. Trimming stripped 6 bases from V and 6 bases from J, with 8 bases between. The CDR3 protein is CASSTSNGYTF. The CDR3, as DNA: TGTGCCAGCAGCACATCCAATGGCTACACCTTC.

This clonotype was found once. The V gene is TRBV25-1, the J gene TRBJ1-2; no definite D call. This CDR3 is 10 amino acids long. V shed 6 bases and J shed 8 bases, with 7 bases lying between them. The germline V gene encodes CDR1 MGHDK and CDR2 SYGVNS. The CDR3: CASRGYGYTF. CDR3 in DNA: TGTGCCAGCAGAGGGTACGGCTACACCTTC.